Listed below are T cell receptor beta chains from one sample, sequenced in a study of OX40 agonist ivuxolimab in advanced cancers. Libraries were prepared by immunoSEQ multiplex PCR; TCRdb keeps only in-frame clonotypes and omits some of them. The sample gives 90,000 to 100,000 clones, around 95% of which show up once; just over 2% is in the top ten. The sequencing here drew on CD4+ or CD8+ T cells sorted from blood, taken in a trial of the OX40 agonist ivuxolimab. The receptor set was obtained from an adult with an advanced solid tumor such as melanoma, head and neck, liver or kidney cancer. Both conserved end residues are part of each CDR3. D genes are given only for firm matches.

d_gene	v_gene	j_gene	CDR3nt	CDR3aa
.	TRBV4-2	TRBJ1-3	TGTGCCAGCAGCCCGGACACTTCACACTCTGGAAACACCATATATTTT	CASSPDTSHSGNTIYF
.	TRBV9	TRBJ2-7	TGTGCCAGCAGCGTCTTTAGCGGCGCCTACGAGCAGTACTTC	CASSVFSGAYEQYF
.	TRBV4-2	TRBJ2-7	TGTGCCAGCAGCCAAGAAGGGGCCGGGTCCGAGCAGTACTTC	CASSQEGAGSEQYF
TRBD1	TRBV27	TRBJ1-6	TGTGCCAGCAGTTTAGACAGGGATAGCTCCTATAATTCACCCCTCCACTTT	CASSLDRDSSYNSPLHF
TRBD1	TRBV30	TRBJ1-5	TGTGCCTGGAGTTGGGACAGGGGTGTAAATCAGCCCCAGCATTTT	CAWSWDRGVNQPQHF
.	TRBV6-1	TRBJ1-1	TGTGCCTACCTTAAGGATCTGAACACTGAAGCTTTCTTT	CAYLKDLNTEAFF
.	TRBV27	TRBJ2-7	TGTGCCAGCAGTTTCCGCAGTTCCTACGAGCAGTACTTC	CASSFRSSYEQYF
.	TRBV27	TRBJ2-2	TGTGCCAGCAGGTTCGGGCCAGGAGCCGGGGAGCTGTTTTTT	CASRFGPGAGELFF
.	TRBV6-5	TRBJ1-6	TGTGCCAGCAGGCCAAGACAGAAAAATTCACCCCTCCACTTT	CASRPRQKNSPLHF
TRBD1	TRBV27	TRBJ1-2	TGTGCCAGCAGTCCCGGGACAGGGGGCTCGGAAGGCTACACCTTC	CASSPGTGGSEGYTF
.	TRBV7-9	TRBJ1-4	TGTGCCAGCAGCGTCTGGGGGGGAGGTAATGAAAAACTGTTTTTT	CASSVWGGGNEKLFF